Following are 5 T cell receptor beta chains from one sample sequenced in a study of graft-versus-host responses after intestinal transplantation. Profiled with immunoSEQ multiplex PCR; TCRdb holds only in-frame clones, not every one. The sample carries fewer than 30,000 clones, approximately 85% recorded once. Sample: PBMCs, taken 450 to 490 days after intestinal transplant. Receptors originate from a human patient who received an intestinal transplant, so some T cells may come from the graft donor.

The CDR3 DNA reads as TGTGCCAGCAGCTTGGGGGTGCAACTAGCGGGGACCAATGAGCAGTTCTTC. Translating it yields CASSLGVQLAGTNEQFF. This sequence joins TRBV13 and TRBJ2-1, with 10 bases fitting TRBD2. The germline V gene has CDR1 PRHDT and CDR2 FYEKMQ (reference sequence). The CDR3 runs 17 residues. The junction had 11 bases not matched to a gene; V was cut back by 3 bases and J by 6 bases.

This clone has more than one count but fewer than ten. The chain uses TRBV6-1 and TRBJ2-7; 9 nucleotides align to TRBD2. V was pared by 5 bases and J by 5 bases, with 7 bases of the junction left unmatched. The CDR3 runs 14 residues. CDR1 is MNHNS, CDR2 SASEGT, per germline. The CDR3: CASSLAGVGHEQYF. CDR3 sequence (DNA): TGTGCCAGCAGTTTAGCGGGAGTCGGCCACGAGCAGTACTTC.

This chain joins TRBV5-4 and TRBJ2-3, with 13 nucleotides matching TRBD2. This CDR3 is built from 17 residues. With V trimmed by 4 bases and J by 4 bases, 9 bases remained unmatched. Germline V gene sequence: CDR1 SGHNT, CDR2 YYREEE (reference sequence). The DNA of the CDR3 is TGTGCCAGCAGCACCGGAGGGACTAGCGGGGCTGCAGATACGCAGTATTTT. Translation: CASSTGGTSGAADTQYF.

This chain links TRBV6-5 with TRBJ2-2; 9 bases are a match to TRBD2. Germline trimming cut 6 bases from V and 4 bases from J; bases unmatched to any gene: 6. The germline V gene encodes CDR1 MNHEY and CDR2 SVGAGI. The CDR3 is 15 residues long. DNA for the CDR3: TGTGCCAGCAGATTGGGACTAGCTCCCACCGGGGAGCTGTTTTTT. Translating it yields CASRLGLAPTGELFF.

This chain connects TRBV6-1 to TRBJ2-7; 12 bases are a match to TRBD2. V was pared by 4 bases and J by 7 bases, with 8 bases of the junction left unmatched. The CDR3 has 15 amino acids. The germline V gene encodes CDR1 MNHNS and CDR2 SASEGT. The CDR3 protein is CASSGRLAGVREQYF. CDR3 nucleotide sequence: TGTGCCAGCAGTGGAAGACTAGCGGGAGTGAGAGAGCAGTACTTC.